This entry describes one TCR beta chain. Genomic DNA of each subset was evenly split across several immunoSEQ plates. Sequencing was performed with immunoSEQ multiplex PCR; in TCRdb, only in-frame clones are kept and a portion is missing. The table records over a million clones, about four fifths of them present only once. This sample was included in a study of shared clonotypes between healthy human individuals. For the study at large: The plates for each donor numbered three CD4 naive, three CD4 memory, two CD8 naive and one CD8 memory.

This CDR3 region has 16 residues. Germline V lookup: CDR1 LNHDA, CDR2 SQIVND (reference sequence). V lost 5 bases to trimming and J lost 5 bases; unmatched junction nucleotides: 9. The sequenced sample was memory CD4+ T cells from PBMCs. The subset: CD45RA-negative fraction. The sequence was collected from a man aged 18-30 years in good health. Some clones in this sample may be carry-over from other donors' samples. The chain links TRBV19 to TRBJ2-5, with 12 bases that match TRBD2. Here the CDR3 reads CASSPRLAGVGETQYF. CDR3 coding DNA: TGTGCCAGTAGTCCCAGACTAGCGGGAGTTGGGGAGACCCAGTACTTC.